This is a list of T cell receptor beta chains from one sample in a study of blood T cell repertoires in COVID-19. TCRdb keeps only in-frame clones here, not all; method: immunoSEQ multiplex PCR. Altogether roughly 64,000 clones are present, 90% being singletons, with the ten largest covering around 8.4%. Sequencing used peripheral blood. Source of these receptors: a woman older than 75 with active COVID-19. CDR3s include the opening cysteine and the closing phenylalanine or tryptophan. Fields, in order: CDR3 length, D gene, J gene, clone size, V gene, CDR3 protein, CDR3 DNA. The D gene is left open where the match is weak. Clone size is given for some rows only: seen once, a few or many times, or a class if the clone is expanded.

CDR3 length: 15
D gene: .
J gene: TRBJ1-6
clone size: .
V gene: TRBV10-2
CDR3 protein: CASRSGDNYNSPLHF
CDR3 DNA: TGCGCCAGCAGATCCGGGGACAACTATAATTCACCCCTCCACTTT

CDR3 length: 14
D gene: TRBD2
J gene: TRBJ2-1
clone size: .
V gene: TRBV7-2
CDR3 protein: CASSAGLVSNEQFF
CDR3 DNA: TGTGCCAGCAGCGCGGGACTAGTCAGTAATGAGCAGTTCTTC

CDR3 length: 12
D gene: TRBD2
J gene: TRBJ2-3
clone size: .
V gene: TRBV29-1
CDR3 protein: CSGRLAVDTQYF
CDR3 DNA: TGCAGCGGGAGACTAGCGGTGGATACGCAGTATTTT

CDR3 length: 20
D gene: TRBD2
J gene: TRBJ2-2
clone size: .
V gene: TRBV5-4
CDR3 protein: CASSLPRASGSGANTGELFF
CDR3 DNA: TGTGCCAGCAGCTTGCCTCGGGCTAGCGGGAGTGGCGCGAACACCGGGGAGCTGTTTTTT

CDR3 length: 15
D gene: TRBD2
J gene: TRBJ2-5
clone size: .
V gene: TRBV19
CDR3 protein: CASSPPGGGKETQYF
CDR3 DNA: TGTGCCAGTAGTCCCCCGGGGGGTGGTAAAGAGACCCAGTACTTC

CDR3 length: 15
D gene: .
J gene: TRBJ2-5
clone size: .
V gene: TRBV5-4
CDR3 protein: CASSSLADSQETQYF
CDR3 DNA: TGTGCCAGCAGCTCCCTCGCAGATTCACAAGAGACCCAGTACTTC

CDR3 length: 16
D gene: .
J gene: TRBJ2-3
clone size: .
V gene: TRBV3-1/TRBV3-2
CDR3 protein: CASSQVAGTYTDTQYF
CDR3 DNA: TGTGCCAGCAGCCAAGTTGCGGGGACCTACACAGATACGCAGTATTTT

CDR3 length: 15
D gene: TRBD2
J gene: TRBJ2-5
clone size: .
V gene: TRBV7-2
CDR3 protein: CASSPLAGAKGTQYF
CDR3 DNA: TGTGCCAGCAGCCCCCTAGCGGGGGCCAAGGGGACCCAGTACTTC

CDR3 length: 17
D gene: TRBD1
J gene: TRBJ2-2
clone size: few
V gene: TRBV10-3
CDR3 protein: CAISEFHRGLRPGELFF
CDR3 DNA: TGTGCCATCAGTGAGTTCCACAGGGGGCTAAGGCCCGGGGAGCTGTTTTTT

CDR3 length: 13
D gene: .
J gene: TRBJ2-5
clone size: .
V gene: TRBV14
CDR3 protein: CASSPRTKETQYF
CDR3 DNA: TGTGCCAGCAGCCCCCGGACTAAAGAGACCCAGTACTTC

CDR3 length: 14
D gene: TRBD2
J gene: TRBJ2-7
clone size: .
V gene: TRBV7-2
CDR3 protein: CASSQGLAFREQYF
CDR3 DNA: TGTGCCAGCAGCCAGGGACTAGCGTTTCGCGAGCAGTACTTC

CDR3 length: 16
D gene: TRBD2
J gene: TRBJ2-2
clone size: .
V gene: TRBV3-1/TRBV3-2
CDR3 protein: CASSQDLGGDTGELFF
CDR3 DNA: TGTGCCAGCAGCCAAGATCTGGGGGGGGACACCGGGGAGCTGTTTTTT

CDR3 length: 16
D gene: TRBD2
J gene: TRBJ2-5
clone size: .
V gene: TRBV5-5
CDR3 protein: CASSFRGGAGQETQYF
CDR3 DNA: TGTGCCAGCAGCTTCCGCGGGGGGGCTGGACAAGAGACCCAGTACTTC

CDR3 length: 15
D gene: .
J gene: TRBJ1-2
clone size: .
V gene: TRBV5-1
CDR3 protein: CASSLVGQQGYGYTF
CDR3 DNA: TGCGCCAGCAGCTTGGTCGGACAGCAGGGATATGGCTACACCTTC

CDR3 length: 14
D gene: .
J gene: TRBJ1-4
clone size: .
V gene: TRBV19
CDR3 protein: CASSMSGTNEKLFF
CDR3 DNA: TGTGCCAGTAGTATGTCAGGCACTAATGAAAAACTGTTTTTT

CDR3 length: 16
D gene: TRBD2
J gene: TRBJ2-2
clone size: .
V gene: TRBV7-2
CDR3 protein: CASSLSGTRLSGELFF
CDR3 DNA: TGTGCCAGCAGCTTGTCCGGGACTAGGTTGTCCGGGGAGCTGTTTTTT

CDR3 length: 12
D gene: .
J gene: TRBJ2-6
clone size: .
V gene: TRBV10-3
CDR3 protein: CGGGSGANVLTF
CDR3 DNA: TGTGGAGGGGGCTCTGGGGCCAACGTCCTGACTTTC

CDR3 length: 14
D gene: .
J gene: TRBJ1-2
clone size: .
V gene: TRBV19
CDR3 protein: CASSADSRNYGYTF
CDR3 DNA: TGTGCCAGTAGTGCGGACAGCAGAAACTATGGCTACACCTTC

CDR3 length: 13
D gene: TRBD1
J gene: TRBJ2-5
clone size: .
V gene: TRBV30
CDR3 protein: CAWSTPGGETQYF
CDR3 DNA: TGTGCCTGGAGCACCCCAGGGGGAGAGACCCAGTACTTC

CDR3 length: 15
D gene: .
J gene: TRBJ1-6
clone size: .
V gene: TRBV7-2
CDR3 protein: CASSFFGLGQSPLHF
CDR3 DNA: TGTGCCAGCAGCTTCTTCGGGCTGGGGCAATCACCCCTCCACTTT

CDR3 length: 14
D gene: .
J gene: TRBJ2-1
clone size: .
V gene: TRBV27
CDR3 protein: CASSLSSRNNEQFF
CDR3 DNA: TGTGCCAGCAGTTTATCGAGTCGTAACAATGAGCAGTTCTTC

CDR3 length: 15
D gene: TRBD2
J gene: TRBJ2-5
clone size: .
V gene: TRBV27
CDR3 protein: CASRTSGGARETQYF
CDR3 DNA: TGTGCCTCCAGGACTAGCGGGGGGGCTAGGGAGACCCAGTACTTC

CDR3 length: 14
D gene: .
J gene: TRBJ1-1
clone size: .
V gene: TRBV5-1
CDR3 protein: CASSLTNGETEAFF
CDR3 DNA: TGCGCCAGCAGCTTGACTAACGGGGAGACTGAAGCTTTCTTT

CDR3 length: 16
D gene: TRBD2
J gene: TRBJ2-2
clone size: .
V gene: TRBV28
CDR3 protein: CASSPLAGGQIGELFF
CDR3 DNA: TGTGCCAGCAGCCCACTAGCGGGGGGGCAAATCGGGGAGCTGTTTTTT

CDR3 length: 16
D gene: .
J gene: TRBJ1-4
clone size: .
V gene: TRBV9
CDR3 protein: CASSPRGGGYNEKLFF
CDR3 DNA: TGTGCCAGCAGCCCTCGCGGGGGAGGGTACAATGAAAAACTGTTTTTT